Described below is a single TCR beta chain sequence and its context. Its specificity is not known. This record comes from a study of cytomegalovirus exposure and HLA in healthy donors. Overall study findings and caveats: In an earlier analysis, productive rearrangement rates for most beta V segments clustered near 90% or 30%. It has been reported that TCR beta sequences accurately predicted the HLA-A and HLA-B alleles of most subjects.

60 Vbeta and 13 Jbeta primers were used in PCR. Libraries were prepared by immunoSEQ multiplex PCR; TCRdb keeps only in-frame clonotypes and omits some of them. Of some 170,000 clones listed, 65% to 75% are singletons. Germline CDR1 SGDLS, CDR2 YYNGEE. Trimming removed 0 bases at V and 6 bases at J, with 15 bases between. This CDR3 is 15 amino acids long. The V call is TRBV9, the J call TRBJ1-2; D not certain. This clonotype originated in a human donor in good health. Material: PBMCs. DNA of the CDR3: TGTGCCAGCAGCGTAGCTCCGGGAAGGAACGATGGCTACACCTTC. It specifies CASSVAPGRNDGYTF. Full variable domain (outside the CDR3, taken from reference TRBV9 and TRBJ1-2): DSGVTQTPKHLITATGQRVTLRCSPRSGDLSVYWYQQSLDQGLQFLIQYYNGEERAKGNILERFSAQQFPDLHSELNLSSLELGDSALYFCASSVAPGRNDGYTFGSGTRLTVV.